This T cell receptor beta chain was profiled in a study of cytomegalovirus exposure and HLA in healthy donors. The primer mix had 60 Vbeta and 13 Jbeta primers. The repertoire was sequenced with immunoSEQ multiplex PCR; TCRdb's copy has only in-frame clones and lacks some. The sample contains approximately 200,000 clones, around three quarters of which appear only once. The CDR3 runs to 14 residues. J gave up 4 bases and V 7 bases, and 8 bases lay outside the gene matches. Germline CDR1 MNHNS, CDR2 SASEGT. As to this clone: Its specificity is not known.

Study results and limitations: Earlier analysis yielded a pattern in which most TCR beta V segments were productive about 90% or about 30% of the time. The availability of immune exposure information extended only to CMV serostatus. A few chains tied to CMV proved CMV antigen-specific in vitro.

Sequencing was done on a sample of PBMCs. The receptor comes from a woman between 18 and 30 years old in good health and CMV-seronegative. The V and J genes are TRBV6-1 and TRBJ2-7; 9 bases are a match to TRBD2. CDR3 loop: CASMGKRGVYEQYF. For the CDR3, the DNA is TGTGCCAGCATGGGGAAGCGGGGGGTTTACGAGCAGTACTTC.